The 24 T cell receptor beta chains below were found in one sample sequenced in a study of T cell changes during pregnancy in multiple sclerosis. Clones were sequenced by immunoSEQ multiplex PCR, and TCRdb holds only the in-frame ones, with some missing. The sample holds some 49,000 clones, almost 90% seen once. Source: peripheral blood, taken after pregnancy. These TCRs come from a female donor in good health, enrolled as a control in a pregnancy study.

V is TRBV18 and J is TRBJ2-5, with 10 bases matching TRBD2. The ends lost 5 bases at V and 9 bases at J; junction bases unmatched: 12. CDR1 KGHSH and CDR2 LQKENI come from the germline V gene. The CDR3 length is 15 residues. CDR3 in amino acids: CASSRLAGGGGPQYF. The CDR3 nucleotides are TGTGCCAGCTCAAGGTTAGCGGGAGGCGGGGGGCCCCAGTACTTC.

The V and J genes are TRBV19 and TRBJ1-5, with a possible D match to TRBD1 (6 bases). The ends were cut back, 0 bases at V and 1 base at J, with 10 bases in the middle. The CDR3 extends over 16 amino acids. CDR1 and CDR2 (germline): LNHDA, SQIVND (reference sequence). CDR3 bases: TGTGCCAGTAGTATAGAGGGTAGGGGGAGCAATCAGCCCCAGCATTTT. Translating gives CASSIEGRGSNQPQHF.

In nucleotides, the CDR3 is TGTGCCAGCAGCCCCTTATCCGGGGGGCGAGAGACCCAGTACTTC. It translates to CASSPLSGGRETQYF. V usage is TRBV9 and J usage is TRBJ2-5; D perhaps matches TRBD2 (7 bases). This CDR3 has 15 residues. Looked up from germline, CDR1 is SGDLS and CDR2 is YYNGEE. V lost 4 bases to trimming and J lost 4 bases, with 17 bases between them.

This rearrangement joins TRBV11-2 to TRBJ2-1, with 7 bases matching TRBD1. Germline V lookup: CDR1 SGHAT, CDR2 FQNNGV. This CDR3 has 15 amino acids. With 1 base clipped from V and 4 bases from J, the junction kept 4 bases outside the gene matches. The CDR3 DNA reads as TGTGCCAGCAGCTTAGTCGAGACAGGGTACAATGAGCAGTTCTTC. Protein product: CASSLVETGYNEQFF.

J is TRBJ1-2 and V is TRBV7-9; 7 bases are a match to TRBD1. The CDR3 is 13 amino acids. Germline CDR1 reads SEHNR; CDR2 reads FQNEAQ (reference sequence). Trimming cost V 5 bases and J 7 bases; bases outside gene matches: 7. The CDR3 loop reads CASSQDRAGGYTF. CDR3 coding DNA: TGTGCCAGCAGCCAAGACAGGGCCGGTGGCTACACCTTC.

CDR3 region: CASSRLAASNTGELFF. As DNA, the CDR3 is TGTGCCAGCAGCCGACTAGCGGCCTCGAACACCGGGGAGCTGTTTTTT. The V call is TRBV7-9, the J call TRBJ2-2; TRBD2 aligns across 9 bases. The germline CDR1 and CDR2 sequences are SEHNR and FQNEAQ (reference sequence). This CDR3 region has 16 residues. Unmatched junction bases numbered 4, after V lost 5 bases and J lost 0 bases.

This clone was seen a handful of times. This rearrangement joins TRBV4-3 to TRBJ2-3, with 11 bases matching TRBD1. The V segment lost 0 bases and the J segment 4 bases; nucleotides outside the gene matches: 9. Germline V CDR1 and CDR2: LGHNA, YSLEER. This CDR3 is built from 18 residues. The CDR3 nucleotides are TGCGCCAGCAGCCAAGATCCCCCCGGGACAGGGGGGTCAGATACGCAGTATTTT. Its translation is CASSQDPPGTGGSDTQYF.

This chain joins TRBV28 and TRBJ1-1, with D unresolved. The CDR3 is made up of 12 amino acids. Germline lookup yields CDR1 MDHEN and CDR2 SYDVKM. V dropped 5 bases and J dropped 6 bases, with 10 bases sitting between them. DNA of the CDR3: TGTGCCAGCAGTGCCACGGGGTCTGAAGCTTTCTTT. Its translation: CASSATGSEAFF.

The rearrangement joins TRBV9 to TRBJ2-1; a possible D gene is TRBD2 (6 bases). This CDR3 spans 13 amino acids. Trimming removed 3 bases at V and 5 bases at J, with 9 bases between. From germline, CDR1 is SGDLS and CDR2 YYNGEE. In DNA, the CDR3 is TGTGCCAGCAGCGAGGGACTCAACAATGAGCAGTTCTTC. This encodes CASSEGLNNEQFF.

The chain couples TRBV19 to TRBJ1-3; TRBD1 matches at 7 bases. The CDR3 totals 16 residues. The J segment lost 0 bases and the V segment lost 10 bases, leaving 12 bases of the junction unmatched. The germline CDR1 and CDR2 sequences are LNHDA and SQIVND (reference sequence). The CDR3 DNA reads TGTGCCACTATGAGGGGACAGTCCAACTCTGGAAACACCATATATTTT. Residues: CATMRGQSNSGNTIYF.

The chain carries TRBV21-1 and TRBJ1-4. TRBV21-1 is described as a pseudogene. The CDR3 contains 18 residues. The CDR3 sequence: CASSKVAAMEERGEKLFF. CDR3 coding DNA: TGTGCCAGCAGCAAAGTAGCGGCTATGGAGGAGAGGGGTGAAAAACTGTTTTTT.

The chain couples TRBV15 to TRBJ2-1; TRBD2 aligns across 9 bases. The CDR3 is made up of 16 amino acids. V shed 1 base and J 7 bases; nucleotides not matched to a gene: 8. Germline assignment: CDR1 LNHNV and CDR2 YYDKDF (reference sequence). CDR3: CATSRGGLAGINEQFF. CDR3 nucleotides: TGTGCCACCAGCAGAGGCGGCCTAGCGGGAATTAATGAGCAGTTCTTC.

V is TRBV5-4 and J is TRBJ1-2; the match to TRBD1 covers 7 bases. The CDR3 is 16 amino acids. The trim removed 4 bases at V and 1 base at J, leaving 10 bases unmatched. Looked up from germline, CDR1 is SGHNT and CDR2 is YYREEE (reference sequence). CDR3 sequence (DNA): TGTGCCAGCAGCGCATACCGGGACAGATTTAACTATGGCTACACCTTC. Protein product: CASSAYRDRFNYGYTF.

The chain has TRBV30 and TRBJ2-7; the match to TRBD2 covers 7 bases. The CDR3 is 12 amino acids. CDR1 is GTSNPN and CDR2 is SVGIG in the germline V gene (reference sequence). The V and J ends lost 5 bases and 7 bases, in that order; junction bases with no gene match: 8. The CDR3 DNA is TGTGCCTGGGGGGCGGGAGCTAGGGAGCAGTACTTC. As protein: CAWGAGAREQYF.

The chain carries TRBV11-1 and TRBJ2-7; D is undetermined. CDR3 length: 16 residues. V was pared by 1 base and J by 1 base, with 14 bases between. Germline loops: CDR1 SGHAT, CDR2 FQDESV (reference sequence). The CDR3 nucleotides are TGTGCCAGCAGCTTAGGTTTCGGTAGAGCGTCCTACGAGCAGTACTTC. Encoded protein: CASSLGFGRASYEQYF.

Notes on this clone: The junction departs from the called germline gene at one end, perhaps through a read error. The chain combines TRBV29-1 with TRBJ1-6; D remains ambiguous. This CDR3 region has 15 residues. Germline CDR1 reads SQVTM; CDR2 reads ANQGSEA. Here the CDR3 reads CSDPFVAGFGSPPHF. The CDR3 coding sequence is TGCAGCGACCCCTTTGTGGCGGGTTTCGGTTCACCCCCCCACTTT. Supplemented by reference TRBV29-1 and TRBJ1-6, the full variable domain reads SAVISQKPSRDICQRGTSLTIQCQVDSQVTMMFWYRQQPGQSLTLIATANQGSEATYESGFVIDKFPISRPNLTFSTLTVSNMSPEDSSIYLCSDPFVAGFGSPPHFGNGTRLTVT.

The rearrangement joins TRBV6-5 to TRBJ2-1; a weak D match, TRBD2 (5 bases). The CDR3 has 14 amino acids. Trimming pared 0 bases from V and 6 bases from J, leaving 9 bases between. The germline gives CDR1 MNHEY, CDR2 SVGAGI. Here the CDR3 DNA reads TGTGCCAGCAGTTACTCGATAGGAGGCAATGAGCAGTTCTTC. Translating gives CASSYSIGGNEQFF.

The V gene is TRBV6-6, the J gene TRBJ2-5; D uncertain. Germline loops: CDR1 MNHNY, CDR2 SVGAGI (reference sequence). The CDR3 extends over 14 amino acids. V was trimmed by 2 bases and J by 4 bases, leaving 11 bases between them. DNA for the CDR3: TGTGCCAGCAGTTACGGAGCTAGGAGAGAGACCCAGTACTTC. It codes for CASSYGARRETQYF.

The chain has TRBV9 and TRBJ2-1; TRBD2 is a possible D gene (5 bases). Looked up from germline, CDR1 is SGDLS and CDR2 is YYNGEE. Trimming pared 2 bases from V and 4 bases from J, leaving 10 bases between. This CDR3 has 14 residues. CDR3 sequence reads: CASSVPGRYNEQFF. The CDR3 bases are TGTGCCAGCAGCGTCCCGGGAAGGTACAATGAGCAGTTCTTC.

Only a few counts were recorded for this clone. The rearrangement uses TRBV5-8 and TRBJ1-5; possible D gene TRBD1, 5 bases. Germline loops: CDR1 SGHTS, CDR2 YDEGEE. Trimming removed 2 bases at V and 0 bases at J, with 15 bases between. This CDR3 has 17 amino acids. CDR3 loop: CASSLYLQENSNQPQHF. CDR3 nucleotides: TGTGCCAGCAGCTTATACCTACAGGAAAATAGCAATCAGCCCCAGCATTTT.

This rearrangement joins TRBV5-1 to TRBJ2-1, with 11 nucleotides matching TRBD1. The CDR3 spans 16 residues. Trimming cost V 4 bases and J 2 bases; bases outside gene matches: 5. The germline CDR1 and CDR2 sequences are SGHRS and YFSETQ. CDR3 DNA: TGCGCCAGCAGCCAATCGGGACAGGGGGCCTACAATGAGCAGTTCTTC. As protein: CASSQSGQGAYNEQFF.

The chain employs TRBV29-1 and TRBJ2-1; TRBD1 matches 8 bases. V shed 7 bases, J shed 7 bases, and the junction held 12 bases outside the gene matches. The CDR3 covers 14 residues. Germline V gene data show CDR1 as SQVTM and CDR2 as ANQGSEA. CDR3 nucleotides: TGCAGCGCCCCGAGGGTAACAGGGGGTAATGAGCAGTTCTTC. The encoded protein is CSAPRVTGGNEQFF.

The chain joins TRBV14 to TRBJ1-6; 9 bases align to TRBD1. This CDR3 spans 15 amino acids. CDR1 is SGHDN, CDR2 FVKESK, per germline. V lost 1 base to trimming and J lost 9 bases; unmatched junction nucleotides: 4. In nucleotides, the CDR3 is TGTGCCAGCAGCCAAGGGACAGGGGTTGTTTCACCCCTCCACTTT. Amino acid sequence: CASSQGTGVVSPLHF.

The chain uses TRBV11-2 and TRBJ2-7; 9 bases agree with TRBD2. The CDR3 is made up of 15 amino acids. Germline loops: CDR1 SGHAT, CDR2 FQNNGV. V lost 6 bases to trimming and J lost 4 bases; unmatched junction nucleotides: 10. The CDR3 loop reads CASSAPGLAFYEQYF. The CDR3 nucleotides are TGTGCCAGCAGTGCCCCCGGACTAGCGTTTTACGAGCAGTACTTC.